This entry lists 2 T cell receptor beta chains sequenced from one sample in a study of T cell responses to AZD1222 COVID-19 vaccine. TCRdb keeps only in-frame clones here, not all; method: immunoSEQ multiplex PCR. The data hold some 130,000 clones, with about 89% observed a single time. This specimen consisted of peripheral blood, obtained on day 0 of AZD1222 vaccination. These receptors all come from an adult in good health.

The CDR3 loop reads CASSFLGVSLTF. CDR3 DNA sequence: TGTGCCAGCAGCTTCCTCGGAGTCTCTCTCACCTTC. The rearrangement links TRBV3-1 (or the pseudogene TRBV3-2) to TRBJ1-2, with unresolved D. Trimming removed 5 bases at V and 13 bases at J, with 17 bases between. Germline V gene lookup returns CDR1 LGHDT and CDR2 YNNKEL (reference sequence). The CDR3 runs to 12 residues.

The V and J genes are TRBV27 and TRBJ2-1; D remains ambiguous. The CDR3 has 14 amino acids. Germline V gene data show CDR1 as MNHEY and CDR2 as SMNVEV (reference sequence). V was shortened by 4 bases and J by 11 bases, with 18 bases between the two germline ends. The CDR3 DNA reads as TGTGCCAGCAGTTCGCCTATATTCGTCGGACAGCAGTTCTTC. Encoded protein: CASSSPIFVGQQFF.